This T cell receptor (beta chain) originates from a study of T cell responses to AZD1222 COVID-19 vaccine. About the research overall: Second-dose timings of about 4 or about 12 weeks were pooled. Study-wide points: In a largely white British group with more females than males, clonal diversity was possibly underestimated. Recipients of two AZD1222 doses showed rising Spike-specific TCR breadth and depth. The span of vaccine-associated CD4 TCRs extended across spike, with dominance at 160-218 and 743-854.

Comment on this clone: Its antigen is still unknown.

TCRdb's copy holds only in-frame clones and misses some; the assay was immunoSEQ multiplex PCR. The sample holds 170,000 or so clones, less than 95% seen once. Per the germline V gene, CDR1 is SGDLS and CDR2 is YYNGEE. Germline trimming cut 2 bases from V and 6 bases from J; bases unmatched to any gene: 8. The CDR3 is 14 amino acids. The starting material was peripheral blood, obtained on day 0 of AZD1222 vaccination. This TCR derives from an adult in good health. The rearrangement uses TRBV9 and TRBJ2-7; TRBD2 aligns across 7 bases. This chain's CDR3 is CASSVSGTKFEQYF. CDR3 nucleotides: TGTGCCAGCAGCGTTTCCGGGACTAAGTTCGAGCAGTACTTC.